The 12 T cell receptor beta chains in this list originate from one sample, sequenced in a study of human T cells and chemical hapten exposure (dated by TCRdb to the early 2020s). Total RNA was isolated from unfractionated whole blood collected in Tempus Blood RNA tubes. During library preparation, unique molecular identifiers were attached to individual cDNA molecules so that TCRs could be counted in a quantitative, reproducible way. TCRdb itself trimmed the public reads at Q25 with fastp, ran MiXCR and retained productive beta chains. Rows are unified per CDR3 protein, each entry keeping the most common DNA and genes. Recorded for this sample are 100,000 to 150,000 distinct CDR3 sequences; around 8.5% of them occurred a single time. In total, the top ten clones hold approximately 1.5% of the sample. Sequencing was carried out using whole blood. These receptor sequences come from a human donor in good health. Some clones in this sample may be carry-over from other donors' samples. Donor details come from another sample of the same person, matched by shared clones.

There are a few counts of this clonotype. The CDR3 sequence is CASSHTGLRRPGELFF. The CDR3 DNA sequence: TGCGCCAGCAGCCATACAGGGTTACGACGGCCCGGGGAGCTGTTTTTT. The chain recombines TRBV4-1 with TRBJ2-2; TRBD1 might be the D (6 bases). CDR3 length: 16 residues. V lost 3 bases and J lost 6, with 17 bases in between. Germline CDR1 MGHRA, CDR2 YSYEKL.

This clonotype appeared a few times. The chain employs TRBV6-2 or TRBV6-3 and TRBJ1-5; a weak D match, TRBD1 (5 bases). V was trimmed by 4 bases and J by 6 bases, leaving 13 bases between them. CDR1 is MNHEY and CDR2 is SVGEGT in the germline V gene. This CDR3 comprises 14 residues. The CDR3 bases are TGTGCCAGCAGTTCAGACAGTCTGGGTCAGCCCCAGCATTTT. This translates into CASSSDSLGQPQHF.

The V and J genes are TRBV9 and TRBJ2-7; D unclear. This CDR3 is built from 13 residues. Germline V gene data show CDR1 as SGDLS and CDR2 as YYNGEE. Trimming cost V 0 bases and J 7 bases, with 11 bases left between them. CDR3 nucleotides: TGTGCCAGCAGCGTAGGGATATCGGAGGAGCAGTACTTC. Its protein product is CASSVGISEEQYF.

This clonotype turned up a few times. V usage is TRBV20-1 and J usage is TRBJ1-3, with unresolved D. The germline gives CDR1 DFQATT, CDR2 SNEGSKA (reference sequence). Trimming removed 4 bases at V and 1 base at J, with 11 bases between. There are 14 residues in the CDR3. DNA for the CDR3: TGCAGTGCTATTATCGGAACGTCTGGAAACACCATATATTTT. It is translated as CSAIIGTSGNTIYF.

This clonotype was counted ten times or more. The chain employs TRBV20-1 and TRBJ1-1; 10 bases are a match to TRBD1. Germline V gene data show CDR1 as DFQATT and CDR2 as SNEGSKA (reference sequence). The CDR3 consists of 13 residues. The V gene end was trimmed by 6 bases and the J gene end by 5 bases; junction bases not matched to a gene: 6. The chain's CDR3 is CSARQGARTEAFF. The CDR3 region has the DNA TGCAGTGCCAGACAGGGGGCGCGAACTGAAGCTTTCTTT.

The chain carries TRBV28 and TRBJ1-2, with TRBD1 identical over 7 bases. The CDR3 extends over 15 amino acids. J gave up 5 bases and V 4 bases, and 10 bases lay outside the gene matches. Germline lookup yields CDR1 MDHEN and CDR2 SYDVKM. Here the CDR3 reads CASSSHRQGRYGYTF. As DNA, the CDR3 is TGTGCCAGCAGTTCCCACCGACAGGGTCGGTATGGCTACACCTTC.

This clonotype showed up many times. This chain connects TRBV12-5 to TRBJ1-1; the D is unclear. CDR1 is LGHNT and CDR2 is FRNRAP in the germline V gene. The CDR3 loop spans 12 amino acids. Trimming took off 3 bases at V and 3 bases at J, with 5 bases between the two ends. This CDR3 is CASGFEDTEAFF. The CDR3 bases are TGTGCTAGTGGTTTTGAGGACACTGAAGCTTTCTTT.

The CDR3 sequence: CASSMATDTQYF. CDR3 sequence (DNA): TGTGCCAGTAGTATGGCGACAGATACGCAGTATTTT. The chain carries TRBV19 and TRBJ2-3; D is uncertain. Trimming took off 3 bases at V and 3 bases at J, with 4 bases between the two ends. Germline assignment: CDR1 LNHDA and CDR2 SQIVND (reference sequence). This CDR3 is 12 amino acids long.

This clonotype occurred many times. The chain couples TRBV6-1 to TRBJ2-4; 8 nucleotides match TRBD2. The trim removed 8 bases at V and 6 bases at J, leaving 12 bases unmatched. The CDR3 has 15 residues. Germline CDR1 MNHNS, CDR2 SASEGT. The CDR3 region is CASASPFRGGNIQYF. In nucleotides, the CDR3 is TGTGCCAGCGCCTCTCCTTTTCGGGGGGGAAACATTCAGTACTTC.

This clonotype was found many times. This rearrangement joins TRBV29-1 to TRBJ1-1; D is undetermined. The CDR3 runs 14 residues. With 2 bases removed from V and 1 base from J, the gap between germline ends came to 11 bases. Germline lookup yields CDR1 SQVTM and CDR2 ANQGSEA. CDR3 sequence: CSVELGRSNTEAFF. DNA of the CDR3: TGCAGCGTTGAATTGGGCAGGTCGAACACTGAAGCTTTCTTT.

To note about this clonotype: At one boundary the junction diverges from the germline segment, which might be a read error. The chain combines TRBV2 with TRBJ2-7; 8 bases match TRBD1. Germline V gives CDR1 SNHLY, CDR2 FYNNEI. The CDR3 loop spans 16 amino acids. CDR3 in DNA: TGTGCCAGCAGTGCCCGACAGGGGCAGATTTCCTACGAACAGTACTTC. Translating it yields CASSARQGQISYEQYF.

This clonotype was seen a few times. Written as DNA, the CDR3 is TGTGCCAGCAGTGAATACCGGGTGAACACTGAAGCTTTCTTT. This translates into CASSEYRVNTEAFF. The V gene is TRBV25-1, the J gene TRBJ1-1; the D is unclear. Germline V gene data show CDR1 as MGHDK and CDR2 as SYGVNS. V dropped 0 bases and J dropped 0 bases, with 5 bases sitting between them. CDR3 length: 14 amino acids.